The 14 T cell receptor beta chains in this list originate from one sample, sequenced in a study of T cell repertoires in cytomegalovirus infection. Antigens of these TCRs are unknown. TCRdb itself ran the reads through MiXCR, one entry per CDR3 protein. The table shows approximately 500,000 distinct CDR3 sequences, with around a third occurring only once. The sequenced sample was cultured PBMCs, obtained from culture after CMV antigen stimulation. The receptor set was obtained from a human donor in good health (CMV status not recorded). Some clones in this sample may be carry-over from other donors' samples.

This clonotype was counted between two and nine times. The rearrangement links TRBV11-2 to TRBJ2-3, with TRBD1 as a possible D gene (5 bases). The V end was cut by 2 bases, the J end by 11 bases, with 17 bases between. The CDR3 totals 14 residues. The germline V gene encodes CDR1 SGHAT and CDR2 FQNNGV. CDR3 loop: CASSLISGPNKQYF. The CDR3 nucleotides read TGTGCCAGCAGCTTAATTTCAGGGCCTAACAAGCAGTATTTT.

As to this clonotype: Germline is not matched at one junction end, which may reflect a read error. The chain recombines TRBV7-7 with TRBJ1-2; 8 nucleotides match TRBD1. This CDR3 comprises 17 residues. Germline V gene data show CDR1 as SSHAT and CDR2 as FNYEAQ (reference sequence). The CDR3 is CASSLASAGGTNYDYTF. The DNA of the CDR3 is TGTGCCAGCAGCTTAGCGTCGGCAGGGGGCACTAACTATGACTACACCTTC.

This clonotype was detected a few times. This sequence joins TRBV19 and TRBJ2-3; the match to TRBD1 covers 7 bases. Germline V gene sequence: CDR1 LNHDA, CDR2 SQIVND (reference sequence). This CDR3 contains 16 residues. J lost 2 bases, V lost 5 bases, and 10 bases had no gene match. The CDR3 nucleotides are TGTGCCAGTAGTCCCAGGACAGGAATAAACACAGATACGCAGTATTTT. Translating it yields CASSPRTGINTDTQYF.

The chain uses TRBV20-1 and TRBJ2-5, with D perhaps TRBD2 (6 bases). Germline-derived CDR1 and CDR2 are DFQATT and SNEGSKA (reference sequence). The CDR3 is made up of 11 amino acids. CDR3 DNA: TGCAGCCGCGGCGGGGCAGAGACCCAGTACTTC. Its translation is CSRGGAETQYF.

This clonotype was seen only once. The chain uses TRBV2 and TRBJ2-5, with D uncertain. The CDR3 sequence is 14 residues long. From germline, CDR1 is SNHLY and CDR2 FYNNEI. Trimming removed 2 bases at V and 1 base at J, with 8 bases between. The CDR3 sequence is CASSETESQETQYF. The CDR3 nucleotides read TGTGCCAGCAGTGAAACGGAGAGCCAAGAGACCCAGTACTTC.

In its sample, this clonotype was seen a few times. In DNA form, the CDR3 reads TGTGCCAGCAGTTTGAAGCGGGAGGCGGGGGAGCTGTTTTTT. This translates into CASSLKREAGELFF. This rearrangement joins TRBV27 to TRBJ2-2; 9 nucleotides match TRBD2. CDR3 size: 14 residues. The junction had 4 bases not matched to a gene; V was cut back by 3 bases and J by 8 bases. The germline gives CDR1 MNHEY, CDR2 SMNVEV (reference sequence).

This clonotype was seen a few times. The chain employs TRBV4-1 and TRBJ2-2; 7 nucleotides line up with TRBD2. CDR3 length equals 18 residues. The J segment lost 2 bases and the V segment lost 0 bases, leaving 9 bases of the junction unmatched. Germline-derived CDR1 and CDR2 are MGHRA and YSYEKL. The CDR3 reads CASSQDGLRELNTGELFF. For the CDR3, the DNA is TGCGCCAGCAGCCAAGACGGTTTGCGGGAGCTTAACACCGGGGAGCTGTTTTTT.

The CDR3 DNA reads as TGCAGTGCTTATAGACTAGCGGGAGTAATGGATACGCAGTATTTT. Residues: CSAYRLAGVMDTQYF. V and J are TRBV20-1 and TRBJ2-3, with 12 bases fitting TRBD2. V gave up 5 bases and J gave up 6 bases; unmatched junction bases: 9. This CDR3 region has 15 residues. CDR1 is DFQATT, CDR2 SNEGSKA, per germline (reference sequence).

This chain joins TRBV7-8 and TRBJ2-7, with TRBD2 matching 13 bases. V dropped 5 bases and J dropped 7; count of bases not matched to a gene: 8. This CDR3 contains 15 residues. Per the germline V gene, CDR1 is SGHVS and CDR2 is FQNEAQ. The CDR3 sequence: CASSHTSGRAWEQYF. The CDR3 DNA reads as TGTGCCAGCAGCCATACTAGCGGGAGGGCCTGGGAGCAGTACTTC. The entire variable domain, with the rest obtained from reference TRBV7-8 and TRBJ2-7, is as follows: GAGVSQSPRYKVAKRGQDVALRCDPISGHVSLFWYQQALGQGPEFLTYFQNEAQLDKSGLPSDRFFAERPEGSVSTLKIQRTQQEDSAVYLCASSHTSGRAWEQYFGPGTRLTVT.

The chain couples TRBV7-2 to TRBJ2-3; D tentatively reads TRBD1 or TRBD2 (5 bases each). The V end lost 6 bases, the J end lost 4 bases, and 17 bases lay between the germline ends. This CDR3 is built from 15 residues. The germline V gene encodes CDR1 SGHTA and CDR2 FQGNSA. Written as DNA, the CDR3 is TGTGCCAGCAGTCGAGGGACGGTGGGTCCAGATACGCAGTATTTT. This sequence encodes CASSRGTVGPDTQYF.

The chain combines TRBV7-2 with TRBJ2-2; D is perhaps TRBD2 (6 bases). The CDR3 consists of 16 residues. Trimming took off 5 bases at V and 1 base at J, with 14 bases between the two ends. Per the germline V gene, CDR1 is SGHTA and CDR2 is FQGNSA. The CDR3 reads CASSRGMRWNTGELFF. The CDR3 nucleotides are TGTGCCAGCAGCCGGGGGATGAGATGGAACACCGGGGAGCTGTTTTTT.

This clonotype showed up many times. CDR3: CASSLARGNTEAFF. The DNA for the CDR3 is TGTGCCAGCAGCTTAGCAAGGGGGAACACTGAAGCTTTCTTT. The chain recombines TRBV7-2 with TRBJ1-1; TRBD1 might be the D (5 bases). V was shortened by 0 bases and J by 1 base, with 6 bases between the two germline ends. Germline lookup yields CDR1 SGHTA and CDR2 FQGNSA. The CDR3 is made up of 14 amino acids.

This chain links TRBV7-2 with TRBJ2-6, with TRBD1 as a possible D gene (6 bases). Germline assignment: CDR1 SGHTA and CDR2 FQGNSA. The CDR3 loop spans 15 amino acids. Trimming cost V 5 bases and J 0 bases, with 8 bases left between them. The CDR3 DNA follows: TGTGCCAGCAGCCGACAGGTCTCTGGGGCCAACGTCCTGACTTTC. This encodes CASSRQVSGANVLTF.

This clonotype was counted ten times or more. The gene calls are TRBV28 and TRBJ2-7, with D possibly being TRBD1 or TRBD2 (7 bases each). The germline gives CDR1 MDHEN, CDR2 SYDVKM. Trimming stripped 4 bases from V and 0 bases from J, with 10 bases between. This CDR3 comprises 14 residues. CDR3 bases: TGTGCCAGCAGTTCCAGGGGGGGCTCCTACGAGCAGTACGTC. It codes for CASSSRGGSYEQYV.